The rows below give T cell receptor beta chains drawn from one sample of a study of CD8 T cells in Susac syndrome. Via MiXCR, TCRdb re-called the immunoSEQ multiplex PCR reads, giving one row per CDR3 protein. The sample records some 100,000 distinct CDR3 sequences, around 93% being singletons. Sample: CD8+ T cells from PBMCs. The receptors were sampled from a human donor in good health. CDR3s include the opening cysteine and the closing phenylalanine or tryptophan. The order of the fields is J gene, D gene, V gene, CDR3 length, CDR3 protein. D genes are given only for firm matches.

>TRBJ2-1|TRBD2|TRBV7-9|18
CASSPGRGGAPIYNEQFF
>TRBJ2-1|NA|TRBV20-1|16
CSARPQSHPQYNEQFF
>TRBJ1-6|NA|TRBV14|14
CASRLEGVNSPLHF
>TRBJ1-1|NA|TRBV19|15
CASSTATVTNTEAFF
>TRBJ2-1|TRBD2|TRBV20-1|15
CSARKAGGPYNEQFF
>TRBJ2-5|NA|TRBV29-1|14
CSVVRDTSQETQYF
>TRBJ2-7|NA|TRBV25-1|12
CASTEGSYEQYF
>TRBJ1-5|TRBD1|TRBV12-3/TRBV12-4|16
CASSLLGQGLNQPQHF
>TRBJ2-7|NA|TRBV18|14
CASSLKGRGNEQYF
>TRBJ2-4|TRBD2|TRBV5-1|20
CASSSRPTSGEALAKNIQYF
>TRBJ2-5|NA|TRBV2|11
CASSRAETQYF
>TRBJ1-2|NA|TRBV13|14
CASSPRGRDYGYTF
>TRBJ2-7|NA|TRBV23-1|18
CASPQAHCRTGVGYEQYF
>TRBJ1-5|TRBD1|TRBV18|15
CASSPEGQGISPQHF
>TRBJ2-7|TRBD2|TRBV4-3|15
CASSQGSVGEGEQYF
>TRBJ1-6|NA|TRBV7-2|15
CASSLDSRVNSPLHF
>TRBJ2-5|NA|TRBV7-2|13
CASVQRGQETQYF
>TRBJ2-1|TRBD2|TRBV3-1|15
CASSLLAGVNNEQFF
>TRBJ2-1|NA|TRBV10-3|14
CAISDLGLYNEQFF
>TRBJ2-7|TRBD1|TRBV19|16
CASSTAGQALGFEQYF
>TRBJ2-7|NA|TRBV21-1|14
CASSIPWTEYEQYF
>TRBJ1-1|TRBD1|TRBV6-1|16
CASSVGQGARDTEAFF
>TRBJ2-2|TRBD1|TRBV9|14
CASSIIQGTGELFF
>TRBJ2-1|TRBD2|TRBV7-3|19
CASRGLRLAGTPSYNEQFF
>TRBJ2-5|TRBD1|TRBV6-1|14
CASIRGQGGETQYF
>TRBJ2-5|TRBD2|TRBV6-1|17
CASSPFDSLAVQETQYF
>TRBJ2-1|TRBD2|TRBV7-2|16
CASSLSASGIYNEQFF
>TRBJ2-7|TRBD1|TRBV13|14
CASSLRNRGSEQYF
>TRBJ1-2|NA|TRBV6-1|13
CASSETVYYGYTF
>TRBJ2-6|NA|TRBV12-3/TRBV12-4|16
CASTPVGGLWANVLTF
>TRBJ2-2|TRBD1|TRBV6-5|16
CASSYMSTGLSGELFF
>TRBJ1-4|NA|TRBV7-9|15
CASSLDGGTPGKLFF
>TRBJ1-5|TRBD1|TRBV20-1|14
CSGTRQGGNQPQHF
>TRBJ1-1|NA|TRBV30|14
CAWSYTGPNTEAFF
>TRBJ2-7|NA|TRBV2|12
CASNFNSGEQYF